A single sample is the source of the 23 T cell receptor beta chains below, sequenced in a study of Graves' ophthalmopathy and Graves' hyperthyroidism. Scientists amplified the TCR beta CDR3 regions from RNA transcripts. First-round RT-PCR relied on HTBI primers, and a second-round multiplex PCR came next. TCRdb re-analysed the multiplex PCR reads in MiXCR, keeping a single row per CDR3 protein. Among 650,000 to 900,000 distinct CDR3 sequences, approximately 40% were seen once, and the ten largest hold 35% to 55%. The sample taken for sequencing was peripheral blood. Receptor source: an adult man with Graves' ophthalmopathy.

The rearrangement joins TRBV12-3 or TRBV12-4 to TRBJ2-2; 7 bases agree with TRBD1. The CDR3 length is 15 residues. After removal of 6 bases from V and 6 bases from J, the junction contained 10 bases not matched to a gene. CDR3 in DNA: TGTGCCAGCAGCCACGGGACAGCCCCACCCGGGGAGCTGTTTTTT. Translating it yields CASSHGTAPPGELFF.

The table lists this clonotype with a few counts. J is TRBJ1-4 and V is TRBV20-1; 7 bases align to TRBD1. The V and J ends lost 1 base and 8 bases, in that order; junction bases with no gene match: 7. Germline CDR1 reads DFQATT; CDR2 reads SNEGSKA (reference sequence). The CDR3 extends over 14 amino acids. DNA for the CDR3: TGCAGTGCTAGAGTATGGGACAGTTACGAAAAACTGTTTTTT. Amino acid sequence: CSARVWDSYEKLFF.

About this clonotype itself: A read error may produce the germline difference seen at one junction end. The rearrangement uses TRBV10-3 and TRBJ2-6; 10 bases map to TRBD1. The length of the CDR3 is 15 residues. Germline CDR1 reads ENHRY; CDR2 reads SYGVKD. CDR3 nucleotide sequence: TGTGCCATCAGGGACAGGGGGAACGGGGCCAACGTCCTGACCTTC. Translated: CAIRDRGNGANVLTF.

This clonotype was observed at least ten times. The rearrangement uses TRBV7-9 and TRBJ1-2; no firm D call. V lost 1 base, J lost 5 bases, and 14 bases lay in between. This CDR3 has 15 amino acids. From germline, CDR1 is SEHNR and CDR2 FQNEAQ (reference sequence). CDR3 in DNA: TGTGCCAGCAGCTTAGAGCTCAGCCTCGCGTATGGCTACACCTTC. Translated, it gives CASSLELSLAYGYTF.

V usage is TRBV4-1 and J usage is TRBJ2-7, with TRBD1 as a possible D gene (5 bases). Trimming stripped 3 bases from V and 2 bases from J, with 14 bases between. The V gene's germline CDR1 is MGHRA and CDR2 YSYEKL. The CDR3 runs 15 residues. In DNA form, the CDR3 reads TGCGCCAGCAGCCATCCTTTCGACAGTACCTACGAGCAGTACTTC. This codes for CASSHPFDSTYEQYF.

The CDR3 protein is CSARTGSRVNQPQHF. DNA for the CDR3: TGCAGTGCCCGGACAGGGAGTAGGGTCAATCAGCCCCAGCATTTT. The rearrangement uses TRBV20-1 and TRBJ1-5; 8 positions agree with TRBD1. There are 15 residues in the CDR3. The J segment lost 3 bases and the V segment lost 6 bases, leaving 10 bases of the junction unmatched. CDR1 is DFQATT, CDR2 SNEGSKA, per germline (reference sequence).

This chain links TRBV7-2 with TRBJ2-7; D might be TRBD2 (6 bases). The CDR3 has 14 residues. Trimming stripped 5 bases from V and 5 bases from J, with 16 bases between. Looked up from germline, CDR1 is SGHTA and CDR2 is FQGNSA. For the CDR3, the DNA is TGTGCCAGCAGCCGCGGGGCAGGTCGTAACGAGCAGTACTTC. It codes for CASSRGAGRNEQYF. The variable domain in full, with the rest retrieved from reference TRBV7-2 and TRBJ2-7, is GAGVSQSPSNKVTEKGKDVELRCDPISGHTALYWYRQSLGQGLEFLIYFQGNSAPDKSGLPSDRFSAERTGGSVSTLTIQRTQQEDSAVYLCASSRGAGRNEQYFGPGTRLTVT.

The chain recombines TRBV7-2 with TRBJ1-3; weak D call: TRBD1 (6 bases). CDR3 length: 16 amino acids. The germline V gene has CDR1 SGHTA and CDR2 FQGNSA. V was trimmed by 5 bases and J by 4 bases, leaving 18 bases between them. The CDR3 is CASSAPGQEKGNTIYF. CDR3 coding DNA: TGTGCCAGCAGCGCCCCGGGACAAGAAAAGGGAAACACCATATATTTT.

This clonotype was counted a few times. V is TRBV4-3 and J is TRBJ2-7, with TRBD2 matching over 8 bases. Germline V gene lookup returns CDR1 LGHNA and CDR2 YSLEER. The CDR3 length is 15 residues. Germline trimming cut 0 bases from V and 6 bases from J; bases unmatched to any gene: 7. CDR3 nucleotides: TGCGCCAGCAGCCAAGATGTGGGACTAGTTCCCGAGCAGTACTTC. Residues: CASSQDVGLVPEQYF.

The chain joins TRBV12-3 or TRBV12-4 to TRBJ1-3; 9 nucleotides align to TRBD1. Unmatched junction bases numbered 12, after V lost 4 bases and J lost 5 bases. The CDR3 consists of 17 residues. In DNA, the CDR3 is TGTGCCAGCAGTTACGCAACAGGGGGCAATCCCCGAAACACCATATATTTT. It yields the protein CASSYATGGNPRNTIYF.

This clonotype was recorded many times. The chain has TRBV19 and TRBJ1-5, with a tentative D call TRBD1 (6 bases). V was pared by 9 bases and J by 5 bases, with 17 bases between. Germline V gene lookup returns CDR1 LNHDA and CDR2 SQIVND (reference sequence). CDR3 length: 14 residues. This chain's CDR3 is CASPPREGDQPQHF. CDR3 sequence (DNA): TGTGCCAGCCCCCCGCGGGAGGGGGATCAGCCCCAGCATTTT.

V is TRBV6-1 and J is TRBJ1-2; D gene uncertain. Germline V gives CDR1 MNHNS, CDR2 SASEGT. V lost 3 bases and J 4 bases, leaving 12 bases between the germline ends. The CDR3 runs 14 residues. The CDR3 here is CASSESVGSYGYTF. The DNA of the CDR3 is TGTGCCAGCAGTGAGTCTGTGGGCTCCTATGGCTACACCTTC.

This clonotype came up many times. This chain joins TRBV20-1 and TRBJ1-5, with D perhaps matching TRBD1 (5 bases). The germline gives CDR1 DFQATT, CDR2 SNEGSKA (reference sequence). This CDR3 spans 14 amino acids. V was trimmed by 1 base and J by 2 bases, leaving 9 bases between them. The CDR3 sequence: CSARGQGGNQPQHF. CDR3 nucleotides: TGCAGTGCTAGAGGGCAGGGAGGCAATCAGCCCCAGCATTTT.

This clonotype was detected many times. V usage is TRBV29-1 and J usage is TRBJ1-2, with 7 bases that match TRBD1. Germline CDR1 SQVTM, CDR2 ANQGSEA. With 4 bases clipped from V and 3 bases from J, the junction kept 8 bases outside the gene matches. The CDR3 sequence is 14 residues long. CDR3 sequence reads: CSVGRAGGYYGYTF. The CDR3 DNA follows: TGCAGCGTTGGTCGTGCAGGGGGTTACTATGGCTACACCTTC.

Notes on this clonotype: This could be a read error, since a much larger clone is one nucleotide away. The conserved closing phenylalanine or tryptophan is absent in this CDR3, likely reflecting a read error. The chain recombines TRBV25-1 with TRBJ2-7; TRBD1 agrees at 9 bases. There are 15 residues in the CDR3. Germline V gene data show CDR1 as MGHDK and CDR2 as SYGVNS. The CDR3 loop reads CAISDGTGITYEQYS. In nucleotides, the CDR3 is TGTGCCATCAGTGATGGGACAGGGATCACCTACGAGCAGTACTCC.

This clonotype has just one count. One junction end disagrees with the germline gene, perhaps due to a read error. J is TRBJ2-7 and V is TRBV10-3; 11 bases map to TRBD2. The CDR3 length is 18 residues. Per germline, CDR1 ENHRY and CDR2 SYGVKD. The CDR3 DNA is TGTGCCAGCAGTTACTCGAGTGCGGCGCTAGCGGGGGGCTACGAGCAGTACTTC. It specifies CASSYSSAALAGGYEQYF.

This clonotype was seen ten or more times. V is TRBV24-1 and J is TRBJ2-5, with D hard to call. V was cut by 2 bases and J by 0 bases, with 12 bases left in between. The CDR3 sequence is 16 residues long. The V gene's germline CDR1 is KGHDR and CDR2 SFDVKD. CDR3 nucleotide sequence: TGTGCCACCAGTGATTGGGCGACACCAGACCAAGAGACCCAGTACTTC. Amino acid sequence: CATSDWATPDQETQYF.

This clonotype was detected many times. This chain's CDR3 is CASSELPTGTPGNTIYF. The CDR3 region has the DNA TGCGCCAGCAGTGAGCTACCGACAGGGACGCCTGGAAACACCATATATTTT. V usage is TRBV10-1 and J usage is TRBJ1-3; TRBD1 matches at 7 bases. The CDR3 loop spans 17 amino acids. Unmatched junction bases numbered 9, after V lost 2 bases and J lost 2 bases. Germline lookup yields CDR1 WNHNN and CDR2 SYGVQD (reference sequence).

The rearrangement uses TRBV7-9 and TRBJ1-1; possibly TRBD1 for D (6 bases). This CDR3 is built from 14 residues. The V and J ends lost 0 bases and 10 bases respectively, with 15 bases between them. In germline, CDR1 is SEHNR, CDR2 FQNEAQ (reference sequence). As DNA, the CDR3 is TGTGCCAGCAGCTTAGCCCGGACAGCCAGTCTAGCTTTCTTT. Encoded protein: CASSLARTASLAFF.

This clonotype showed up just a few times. CDR3 bases: TGTGCCAGCAGACCTTTCCTAGCGGGAGTTCGCGAGCAGTACTTC. Its translation: CASRPFLAGVREQYF. This chain links TRBV10-3 with TRBJ2-7, with TRBD2 matching over 10 bases. The length of the CDR3 is 15 residues. Germline CDR1 ENHRY, CDR2 SYGVKD. J was trimmed by 6 bases and V by 10 bases; bases with no gene match: 15.

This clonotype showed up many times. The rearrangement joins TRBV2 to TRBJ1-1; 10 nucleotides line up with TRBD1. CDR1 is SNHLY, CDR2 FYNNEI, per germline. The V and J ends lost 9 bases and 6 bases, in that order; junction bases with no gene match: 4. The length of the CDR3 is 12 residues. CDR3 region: CARDRGMSEAFF. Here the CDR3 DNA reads TGTGCCAGGGACAGGGGGATGTCTGAAGCTTTCTTT.

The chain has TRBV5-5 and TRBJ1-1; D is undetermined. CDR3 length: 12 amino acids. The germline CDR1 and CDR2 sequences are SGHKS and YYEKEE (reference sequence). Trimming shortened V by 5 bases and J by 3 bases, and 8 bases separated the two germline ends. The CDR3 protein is CASRRMYTEAFF. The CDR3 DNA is TGTGCCAGCAGACGTATGTACACTGAAGCTTTCTTT.

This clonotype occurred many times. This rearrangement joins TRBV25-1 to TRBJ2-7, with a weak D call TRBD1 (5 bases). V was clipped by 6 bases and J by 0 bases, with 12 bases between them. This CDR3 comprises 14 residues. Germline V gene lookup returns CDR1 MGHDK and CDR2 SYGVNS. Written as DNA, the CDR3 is TGTGCCAGCAGCGAAGCGACAGCCTCCTACGAGCAGTACTTC. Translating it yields CASSEATASYEQYF.